This T cell receptor beta chain was sequenced in a study of CD8 T cells in ankylosing spondylitis. 5'-RACE, quantitative and with molecular barcodes, yielded the TCR beta libraries. TCRdb re-called the 5' RACE reads with MiXCR, one entry per CDR3 protein. In the table there are around 320,000 distinct CDR3 sequences, about a fifth of which are singletons. This clonotype has a handful of counts. Its antigen is unidentified. Study results and caveats: There was a TCR beta motif, made of several highly homologous variants, that appeared characteristic of ankylosing spondylitis blood. Disease-linked clones proved CD8+ and comparatively uncommon in peripheral blood.

Between the trimmed V and J ends, which lost 2 bases and 6 bases, there was a span of 11 bases. This CDR3 has 14 amino acids. Germline loops: CDR1 SGHTS, CDR2 YDEGEE. V usage is TRBV5-8 and J usage is TRBJ1-4; D unclear. The sequence was collected from a female donor with ankylosing spondylitis or in good health (not recorded which). What was sequenced was blood, either unsorted or a sorted T cell fraction (not recorded which). The CDR3 sequence: CASSFRGGDEKLFF. The DNA for the CDR3 is TGTGCCAGCAGCTTTCGAGGCGGGGATGAAAAACTGTTTTTT.